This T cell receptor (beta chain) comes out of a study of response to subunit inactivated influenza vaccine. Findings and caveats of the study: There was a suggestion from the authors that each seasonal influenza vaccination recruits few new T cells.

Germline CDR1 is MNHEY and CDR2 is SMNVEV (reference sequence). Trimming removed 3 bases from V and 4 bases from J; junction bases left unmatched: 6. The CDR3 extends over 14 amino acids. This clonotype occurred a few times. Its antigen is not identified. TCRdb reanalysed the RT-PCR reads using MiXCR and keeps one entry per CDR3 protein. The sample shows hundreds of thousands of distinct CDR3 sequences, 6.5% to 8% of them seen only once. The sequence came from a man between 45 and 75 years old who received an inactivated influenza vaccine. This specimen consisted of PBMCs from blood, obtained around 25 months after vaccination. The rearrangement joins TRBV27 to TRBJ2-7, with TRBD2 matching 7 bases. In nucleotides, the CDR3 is TGTGCCAGCAGTTTCGGCGGGAGATGGTACGAGCAGTACTTC. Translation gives CASSFGGRWYEQYF.